The 26 T cell receptor beta chains below all came from one sample that was sequenced in a study of somatic reversion in DOCK8 deficiency. TRB libraries came from one-step amplicon PCR on 85 to 100 ng genomic DNA with EuroClonality-NGS primers. TCRdb re-analysed the multiplex PCR reads in MiXCR, keeping a single row per CDR3 protein. The sample records several thousand distinct CDR3 sequences, around 25% being singletons. Input material: peripheral blood. All receptors come from a human donor in good health.

By its share, this clonotype is medium-sized. The rearrangement joins TRBV12-3 or TRBV12-4 to TRBJ1-5; D call uncertain. The V and J ends lost 4 bases and 0 bases respectively, with 7 bases between them. CDR3 length: 14 amino acids. The CDR3 loop is CASSSQLSNQPQHF. For the CDR3, the DNA is TGTGCCAGCAGTTCACAGCTTAGCAATCAGCCCCAGCATTTT.

This clonotype showed up just a few times. The CDR3 DNA follows: TGTGCCAGCAGCTTAGTGTTCGGGGCCGGGGAAAAACTGTTTTTT. Translation gives CASSLVFGAGEKLFF. This chain joins TRBV7-9 and TRBJ1-4; D perhaps matches TRBD1 (5 bases). V dropped 1 base and J dropped 8 bases, with 14 bases sitting between them. CDR1 is SEHNR and CDR2 is FQNEAQ in the germline V gene (reference sequence). The CDR3 has 15 residues.

In its sample, this clonotype ranks as medium-sized. The V call is TRBV19, the J call TRBJ1-2; D may be TRBD1 (5 bases). Germline CDR1 and CDR2: LNHDA and SQIVND (reference sequence). The CDR3 consists of 13 residues. V was shortened by 3 bases and J by 4 bases, with 9 bases between the two germline ends. CDR3 region: CASSMGQVYGYTF. The CDR3 coding sequence is TGTGCCAGTAGTATGGGGCAGGTCTATGGCTACACCTTC.

V is TRBV29-1 and J is TRBJ1-2; D uncertain. Germline V gene lookup returns CDR1 SQVTM and CDR2 ANQGSEA. The length of the CDR3 is 11 residues. The germline V and J ends were trimmed by 4 bases and 2 bases, with 5 bases remaining between them. The chain's CDR3 is CSVGQNYGYTF. The CDR3 DNA reads as TGCAGCGTTGGTCAGAACTATGGCTACACCTTC.

Relative to its sample, this clonotype is medium-sized. This sequence joins TRBV19 and TRBJ1-5, with D possibly TRBD1 on 6 matching bases. The CDR3 has 17 residues. Germline CDR1 is LNHDA and CDR2 is SQIVND (reference sequence). V gave up 1 base and J gave up 2 bases, with 15 bases separating them. The CDR3 nucleotides read TGTGCCAGTAGTATAGTTAAGGGGGAAGGAGGCAATCAGCCCCAGCATTTT. It encodes CASSIVKGEGGNQPQHF.

This clonotype counts as medium-sized. The chain combines TRBV10-3 with TRBJ1-2; unclear D gene. Germline loops: CDR1 ENHRY, CDR2 SYGVKD. V lost 6 bases, J lost 2 bases, and 10 bases lay in between. The CDR3 consists of 13 residues. CDR3 in amino acids: CAIRNWQNYGYTF. The CDR3 nucleotides are TGTGCCATCAGAAATTGGCAGAACTATGGCTACACCTTC.

The rearrangement links TRBV6-6 to TRBJ2-7; 7 positions match TRBD2. Germline CDR1 reads MNHNY; CDR2 reads SVGAGI (reference sequence). This CDR3 region has 14 residues. After removal of 4 bases from V and 1 base from J, the junction contained 4 bases not matched to a gene. CDR3 sequence reads: CASSSTGGSYEQYF. The DNA for the CDR3 is TGTGCCAGCAGTTCAACGGGGGGTTCCTACGAGCAGTACTTC.

This clonotype is judged large. J is TRBJ1-1 and V is TRBV30, with D tentatively TRBD1 (5 bases). Germline values: CDR1 GTSNPN, CDR2 SVGIG (reference sequence). Trimming took off 3 bases at V and 5 bases at J, with 13 bases between the two ends. CDR3 length equals 13 residues. The CDR3 is CAWRGLILTEAFF. DNA for the CDR3: TGTGCCTGGAGGGGACTTATTCTTACTGAAGCTTTCTTT.

This clonotype was observed a single time. Given a much more abundant clone one base away, this may be a read error. The chain employs TRBV5-4 and TRBJ1-6, with D possibly TRBD1 on 6 matching bases. V was trimmed by 1 base and J by 10 bases, leaving 15 bases between them. CDR1 and CDR2 (germline): SGHNT, YYREEE (reference sequence). CDR3 length: 15 residues. CDR3 protein: CASSLTSRGGSPLHF. CDR3 in DNA: TGTGCCAGCAGCTTGACGAGCAGGGGCGGCTCACCCCTCCACTTT.

This clonotype ranks as medium-sized. The chain combines TRBV11-2 with TRBJ2-7; unclear D gene. The CDR3 is 15 residues long. Trimming pared 6 bases from V and 7 bases from J, leaving 22 bases between. CDR1 and CDR2 (germline): SGHAT, FQNNGV. This CDR3 reads CASRRTDDPFWEQYF. CDR3 in DNA: TGTGCCAGCAGAAGGACGGATGATCCTTTTTGGGAGCAGTACTTC.

The chain uses TRBV7-2 and TRBJ1-6; 7 bases fit TRBD1. Germline loops: CDR1 SGHTA, CDR2 FQGNSA. This CDR3 region has 16 residues. V gave up 7 bases and J gave up 0 bases; unmatched junction bases: 6. CDR3: CASTPTGSSYNSPLHF. CDR3 DNA sequence: TGTGCCAGCACCCCGACAGGGAGCTCCTATAATTCACCCCTCCACTTT.

The chain couples TRBV2 to TRBJ1-2; no firm D call. The germline V gene has CDR1 SNHLY and CDR2 FYNNEI. CDR3 length: 15 amino acids. The V gene lost 1 base and the J gene lost 2 bases, with 11 bases spanning the gap. The DNA for the CDR3 is TGTGCCAGCAGTGAAGTCAAGTGGAAGAACTATGGCTACACCTTC. This sequence encodes CASSEVKWKNYGYTF.

This sequence joins TRBV20-1 and TRBJ1-2; D gene ambiguous. This CDR3 region has 12 residues. Deletions cut 2 bases from V and 4 bases from J, with 8 bases between. Germline V CDR1 and CDR2: DFQATT, SNEGSKA (reference sequence). The CDR3 region is CSARFGGYGYTF. The CDR3 DNA reads as TGCAGTGCTAGATTCGGTGGCTATGGCTACACCTTC.

This clonotype is medium-sized by share. The chain carries TRBV10-3 and TRBJ1-2, with 7 bases matching TRBD1. The germline CDR1 and CDR2 sequences are ENHRY and SYGVKD. V lost 2 bases, J lost 2 bases, and 8 bases stayed unmatched. The CDR3 spans 16 residues. In nucleotides, the CDR3 is TGTGCCATCAGTGAGGAGGACAGGACTTTAAACTATGGCTACACCTTC. It translates to CAISEEDRTLNYGYTF.

This chain uses TRBV6-1 with TRBJ2-7; 8 bases map to TRBD2. The ends lost 2 bases at V and 2 bases at J; junction bases unmatched: 5. CDR1 MNHNS and CDR2 SASEGT come from the germline V gene. The CDR3 sequence is 15 residues long. As DNA, the CDR3 is TGTGCCAGCAGTGAACGACGCGGGGGGCCCTACGAGCAGTACTTC. This gives the protein CASSERRGGPYEQYF.

Sample share makes this clonotype medium-sized (0.01 to 0.1%). CDR3 coding DNA: TGTGCCAGCAGTTCCCGGTGGGGTGGGGAAGCTTTCTTT. Translation gives CASSSRWGGEAFF. J is TRBJ1-1 and V is TRBV12-3 or TRBV12-4; D is undetermined. The CDR3 totals 13 residues. The V and J ends lost 4 bases and 8 bases respectively, with 14 bases between them.

This clonotype is deemed medium-sized. The chain uses TRBV5-4 and TRBJ1-1; 7 bases align to TRBD1. Germline CDR1 and CDR2: SGHNT and YYREEE (reference sequence). This CDR3 contains 16 residues. V shed 3 bases, J shed 6 bases, and the junction held 14 bases outside the gene matches. The chain's CDR3 is CASSWGQMGFSSEAFF. DNA for the CDR3: TGTGCCAGCAGCTGGGGACAGATGGGGTTCTCTTCTGAAGCTTTCTTT.

This clonotype was seen a few times. V is TRBV12-5 and J is TRBJ1-3; D is unclear. From germline, CDR1 is LGHNT and CDR2 FRNRAP. The CDR3 runs 18 residues. V was shortened by 2 bases and J by 0 bases, with 17 bases between the two germline ends. Written as DNA, the CDR3 is TGTGCTAGTGGTTTGATCGCCCTGAGACGGTCCTCTGGAAACACCATATATTTT. This translates into CASGLIALRRSSGNTIYF.

This clonotype qualifies as medium-sized. The chain is built from TRBV20-1 and TRBJ1-5; weak D call: TRBD1 (6 bases). This CDR3 comprises 12 residues. Germline V gene data show CDR1 as DFQATT and CDR2 as SNEGSKA (reference sequence). Trimming pared 3 bases from V and 5 bases from J, leaving 8 bases between. The CDR3 DNA sequence: TGCAGTGCTAGGAGACAGGATCAGCCCCAGCATTTT. Translation gives CSARRQDQPQHF.

The V and J genes are TRBV2 and TRBJ1-2, with a tentative D call TRBD1 (6 bases). The germline V and J ends were trimmed by 0 bases and 8 bases, with 13 bases remaining between them. Germline CDR1 is SNHLY and CDR2 is FYNNEI. CDR3 length: 14 residues. The CDR3 nucleotides read TGTGCCAGCAGTGAAGCGCGGGGGCGCCTCGGCTACACCTTC. Translating gives CASSEARGRLGYTF.

This chain links TRBV20-1 with TRBJ1-2; D is uncertain. Trimming pared 1 base from V and 3 bases from J, leaving 9 bases between. Germline V gene sequence: CDR1 DFQATT, CDR2 SNEGSKA (reference sequence). The CDR3 loop spans 13 amino acids. The DNA of the CDR3 is TGCAGTGCTAGAGCGCCGACGGACTATGGCTACACCTTC. This sequence encodes CSARAPTDYGYTF.

This clonotype was observed a few times. The V gene is TRBV20-1, the J gene TRBJ2-7; 10 bases are a match to TRBD2. V trimming: 3 bases; J trimming: 7 bases; junction bases outside the gene matches: 18. This CDR3 region has 17 residues. The germline CDR1 and CDR2 sequences are DFQATT and SNEGSKA (reference sequence). In nucleotides, the CDR3 is TGCAGTGCTAGCTTCGCCGCCAAAAGCGGGGGGGCGGGAGAGCAGTACTTC. It encodes CSASFAAKSGGAGEQYF.

This rearrangement joins TRBV5-8 to TRBJ2-3; D not certain. Trimming shortened V by 1 base and J by 1 base, and 10 bases separated the two germline ends. Germline V lookup: CDR1 SGHTS, CDR2 YDEGEE. The CDR3 has 15 amino acids. CDR3 region: CASSLLGRGTDTQYF. CDR3 DNA: TGTGCCAGCAGCTTGCTGGGTCGGGGCACAGATACGCAGTATTTT. The full variable domain, its missing parts supplied by reference TRBV5-8 and TRBJ2-3, is EAGVTQSPTHLIKTRGQQATLRCSPISGHTSVYWYQQALGLGLQFLLWYDEGEERNRGNFPPRFSGRQFPNYSSELNVNALELEDSALYLCASSLLGRGTDTQYFGPGTRLTVL.

This clonotype showed up just a few times. V usage is TRBV12-3 or TRBV12-4 and J usage is TRBJ2-1; TRBD1 is a possible D gene (6 bases). V lost 7 bases to trimming and J lost 0 bases, with 19 bases between them. This CDR3 comprises 17 residues. In nucleotides, the CDR3 is TGTGCCAGCATCCCCCCCTCGGGCAGGGGCTCCTACAATGAGCAGTTCTTC. Its protein product is CASIPPSGRGSYNEQFF.

This chain joins TRBV12-3 or TRBV12-4 and TRBJ1-3; D gene unclear. The CDR3 contains 15 residues. Trimming shortened V by 6 bases and J by 4 bases, and 16 bases separated the two germline ends. This CDR3 reads CASRHRRIDGNTIYF. The CDR3 coding sequence is TGTGCCAGCAGACACCGGCGGATAGACGGAAACACCATATATTTT.

By sample share, this clonotype is medium-sized. The CDR3 here is CSARDLRVNTEAFF. DNA of the CDR3: TGCAGTGCTAGAGATCTAAGAGTGAACACTGAAGCTTTCTTT. The chain employs TRBV20-1 and TRBJ1-1; unclear D gene. Trimming removed 0 bases at V and 0 bases at J, with 8 bases between. The CDR3 is 14 amino acids. Germline V lookup: CDR1 DFQATT, CDR2 SNEGSKA (reference sequence).